This T cell receptor beta chain comes out of a study of blood T cells in healthy people across ages. Germline CDR1 is SGHRS and CDR2 is YFSETQ. The CDR3 covers 14 residues. Of note for this clonotype: Its antigen is unknown. Possible read error: a much larger clone is one base away.

Together with a sample-barcoded 5' primer, a J-beta primer mix was included in a second PCR lasting roughly 6 to 12 cycles. Each sample yielded at least 2.5 million CDR3-containing paired-end reads. Via MiXCR, TCRdb re-called the 5' RACE reads, giving one row per CDR3 protein. The table includes roughly 730,000 distinct CDR3 sequences, more than 55% detected once. Findings and limits, study-wide: Diversity was higher, and naive CD4+ cells more numerous, in long-lived donors than in aged donors. Estimated diversity across one million T cells was deemed an underestimate. Across the age range, TCR beta diversity per million T cells fell in a roughly linear way.

Sequenced sample: blood. The rearrangement joins TRBV5-1 to TRBJ1-2; 8 positions agree with TRBD1. The receptor was derived from a man aged 35 to 55 in good health. CDR3 loop: CANSAGQGNYGYTF. CDR3 coding DNA: TGCGCCAACAGCGCCGGACAGGGCAACTATGGCTACACCTTC.